This T cell receptor beta chain originates from a study of neoadjuvant anti-PD-1 for oral cavity cancer. As for time point: after neoadjuvant nivolumab, at surgical resection. Stage II-IVA oral cavity squamous cell carcinoma was new and untreated by systemic or radiation therapy. The CDR3 covers 14 residues. Germline V gene sequence: CDR1 KGHSH, CDR2 LQKENI. The ends were cut back, 2 bases at V and 0 bases at J, with 8 bases in the middle. TCRdb keeps only in-frame clones here, not all; method: immunoSEQ multiplex PCR. This table holds more than 13,000 clones, 70% to 80% found once. V and J are TRBV18 and TRBJ2-7, with D possibly TRBD2 on 5 matching bases. Here the sequenced sample was PBMCs, taken after nivolumab (anti-PD-1) treatment. The TCR was taken from a person aged 35 to 85 with oral cavity squamous cell carcinoma. CDR3 nucleotide sequence: TGTGCCAGCTCACCAGCTAGCTACTCCTACGAGCAGTACTTC. Residues: CASSPASYSYEQYF.